This TCR beta chain was identified during a study of blood T cell repertoires in COVID-19. Study members were between roughly 18 and 89 years old and lived in 20 to 30 US regions. Participant-reported clinical history was the basis for cohort assignment. Donors in Cohort 3 counted as recovered after two negative PCRs, clearance, or symptom resolution. Profiled with immunoSEQ multiplex PCR; TCRdb holds only in-frame clones, not every one. This table holds under 250,000 clones, approximately 90% found once. This CDR3 is built from 17 residues. This chain joins TRBV21-1 and TRBJ1-5; the table's D call TRBD1 went unverified against the DNA. TRBV21-1 is flagged as a pseudogene. The sequenced sample was PBMCs or T cells enriched from blood (not recorded which). The receptor comes from a man in his thirties or forties who had recovered from COVID-19. The CDR3 loop reads CASSILRDKYSNQPQHF. CDR3 in DNA: TGTGCCAGCAGCATACTCCGGGACAAATATAGCAATCAGCCCCAGCATTTT.